The 10 T cell receptor beta chains below all came from one sample that was sequenced in a study of cytomegalovirus exposure and HLA in healthy donors (dated by TCRdb to 2015 to 2018). The method behind the library was the immunoSEQ multiplex PCR assay. For the multiplex PCR, a mixture combining 60 forward primers for TCR Vbeta segments and 13 reverse primers for TCR Jbeta segments was used. TCRdb obtained this table from immuneACCESS and retained in-frame rearrangements with V and J assigned. These tables miss some clones; where compared with another copy, unresolved V genes account for less than half of the shortfall, and the remainder is unexplained. This sample comprises 150,000 or so clones, over 60% of them detected only once. About 13% of the sample belongs to the ten largest clones. The sample taken for sequencing was PBMCs. The receptors here all came from a man aged 35 to 55 in good health and CMV-seropositive.

This chain uses TRBV6-4 with TRBJ2-3; no clear D. V lost 6 bases and J 2 bases, leaving 15 bases between the germline ends. The CDR3 length is 15 residues. Per germline, CDR1 MRHNA and CDR2 SNTAGT. The CDR3, as DNA: TGTGCCAGCAGCGAGAGCCCACAGTCCACAGATACGCAGTATTTT. It is translated as CASSESPQSTDTQYF.

The rearrangement joins TRBV29-1 to TRBJ2-5; TRBD2 agrees at 12 bases. The junction had 2 bases not matched to a gene; V was cut back by 8 bases and J by 4 bases. There are 12 residues in the CDR3. Germline lookup yields CDR1 SQVTM and CDR2 ANQGSEA. Here the CDR3 DNA reads TGCAGCCTAGCGGGAGGGGCAGAGACCCAGTACTTC. This translates into CSLAGGAETQYF.

The chain joins TRBV12-5 to TRBJ1-1; TRBD1 might be the D (6 bases). The germline V and J ends were trimmed by 0 bases and 0 bases, with 14 bases remaining between them. The CDR3 consists of 17 residues. The germline V gene has CDR1 LGHNT and CDR2 FRNRAP. This chain's CDR3 is CASGLVQGPGMNTEAFF. CDR3 coding DNA: TGTGCTAGTGGTTTGGTACAGGGACCGGGAATGAACACTGAAGCTTTCTTT.

This chain joins TRBV27 and TRBJ2-5, with D possibly matching TRBD1 (6 bases). TRBJ2-7 matches the DNA end more closely, so the J call is doubtful. CDR1 is MNHEY, CDR2 SMNVEV, per germline (reference sequence). This CDR3 spans 15 amino acids. The chain's CDR3 is CASSLEGAGAYEQYF. In DNA form, the CDR3 reads TGTGCCAGCAGTTTAGAGGGTGCAGGGGCCTACGAGCAGTACTTC.

The CDR3 DNA reads as TGTGCCTGGAGTAGACGGGAGACTACAGATACGCAGTATTTT. It specifies CAWSRRETTDTQYF. This rearrangement joins TRBV30 to TRBJ2-3; the D gene is possibly TRBD2 (6 bases). Trimming pared 2 bases from V and 3 bases from J, leaving 12 bases between. Germline-derived CDR1 and CDR2 are GTSNPN and SVGIG (reference sequence). CDR3 size: 14 residues.

This chain uses TRBV5-5 with TRBJ2-2; D is possibly TRBD2 (5 bases). Deletions cut 6 bases from V and 1 base from J, with 10 bases between. Looked up from germline, CDR1 is SGHKS and CDR2 is YYEKEE (reference sequence). The CDR3 consists of 14 residues. The CDR3 sequence: CASTDSLNTGELFF. The CDR3 DNA reads TGTGCCAGCACGGACTCGCTGAACACCGGGGAGCTGTTTTTT.

This chain uses TRBV5-6 with TRBJ2-5, with a weak D call TRBD1 (6 bases). The CDR3 has 13 residues. In germline, CDR1 is SGHDT, CDR2 YYEEEE. V gave up 3 bases and J gave up 3 bases, with 9 bases separating them. The CDR3 region has the DNA TGTGCCAGCAGCTCCTCAGGGGAAGAGACCCAGTACTTC. This sequence encodes CASSSSGEETQYF.

V gene TRBV10-1 combines with J gene TRBJ2-1; D not resolved. The CDR3 runs 13 residues. Germline CDR1 reads WNHNN; CDR2 reads SYGVQD (reference sequence). Trimming shortened V by 5 bases and J by 4 bases, and 9 bases separated the two germline ends. The CDR3 DNA is TGCGCCAGCAGTTACAGTATTTACAATGAGCAGTTCTTC. Translated, it gives CASSYSIYNEQFF.

On this clone: This same CDR3 is encoded by further DNA sequences in the sample. The rearrangement uses TRBV6-6 and TRBJ2-7; tentative D call: TRBD1 (5 bases). Germline lookup yields CDR1 MNHNY and CDR2 SVGAGI (reference sequence). This CDR3 is 12 amino acids long. V lost 0 bases and J lost 5, with 5 bases in between. DNA of the CDR3: TGTGCCAGCAGTTACTCAGGGGACGAGCAGTACTTC. It yields the protein CASSYSGDEQYF.

V usage is TRBV21-1 and J usage is TRBJ2-3; the listed D gene, TRBD1, was not tested against the DNA. TRBV21-1 is termed a pseudogene. The CDR3 loop spans 15 amino acids. The CDR3 region has the DNA TGTGCCAGTTCCCCAGGGGGGCGGGATATCGATACGCAGTATTTT. This gives the protein CASSPGGRDIDTQYF.